This record covers a single T cell receptor beta chain. Its matching antigen is unknown. The sample comes from a study of long-term antiretroviral therapy in people with HIV. Runs used v3.0 of the immunoSEQ assay and were done at survey level. In sequencing, roughly 35,000-55,000 T-cell genomes per sample were targeted. Data came from immunoSEQ multiplex PCR; TCRdb stores just in-frame clones and leaves some out. Among about 34,000 clones listed, about four fifths were seen once. Overall study findings and caveats: Clones showing expansion before ART dominated the repertoire at all time points.

This CDR3 is 13 amino acids long. Germline CDR1 is SEHNR and CDR2 is FQNEAQ (reference sequence). The V end lost 0 bases, the J end lost 4 bases, and 7 bases lay between the germline ends. Before they underwent DNA extraction, samples held roughly 0.95-11 million cryopreserved PBMC. The sequence was obtained from a man aged 18 to 35 with HIV. This sequence joins TRBV7-9 and TRBJ2-7; D not certain. The specimen comprised unsorted PBMCs, sampled 1.9 years after starting antiretroviral therapy. In DNA, the CDR3 is TGTGCCAGCAGCTTAGCGCTGGAATACGAGCAGTACTTC. Translation gives CASSLALEYEQYF.